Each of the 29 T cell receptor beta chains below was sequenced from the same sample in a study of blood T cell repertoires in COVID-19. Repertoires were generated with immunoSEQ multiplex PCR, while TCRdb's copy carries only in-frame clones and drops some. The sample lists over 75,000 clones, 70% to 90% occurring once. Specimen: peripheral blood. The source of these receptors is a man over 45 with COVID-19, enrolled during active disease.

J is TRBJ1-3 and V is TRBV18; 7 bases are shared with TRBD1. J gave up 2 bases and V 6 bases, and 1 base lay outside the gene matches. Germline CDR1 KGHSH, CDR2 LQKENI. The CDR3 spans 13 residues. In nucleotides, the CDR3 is TGTGCCAGCTCCGACAGGGCTGGAAACACCATATATTTT. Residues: CASSDRAGNTIYF. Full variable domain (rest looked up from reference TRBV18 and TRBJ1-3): NAGVMQNPRHLVRRRGQEARLRCSPMKGHSHVYWYRQLPEEGLKFMVYLQKENIIDESGMPKERFSAEFPKEGPSILRIQQVVRGDSAAYFCASSDRAGNTIYFGEGSWLTVV.

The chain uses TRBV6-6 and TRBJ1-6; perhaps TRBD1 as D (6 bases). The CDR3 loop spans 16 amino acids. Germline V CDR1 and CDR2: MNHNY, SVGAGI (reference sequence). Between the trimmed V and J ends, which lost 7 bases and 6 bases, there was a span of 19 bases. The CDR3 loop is CASTRGTGMGNSPLHF. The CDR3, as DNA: TGTGCCAGCACCCGGGGCACAGGGATGGGTAATTCACCCCTCCACTTT.

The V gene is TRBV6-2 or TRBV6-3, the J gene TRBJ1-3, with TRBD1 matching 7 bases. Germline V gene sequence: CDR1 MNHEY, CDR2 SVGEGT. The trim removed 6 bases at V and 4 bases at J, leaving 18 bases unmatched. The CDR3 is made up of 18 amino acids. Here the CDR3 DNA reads TGTGCCAGCAGCCCTAGCCTCGGGACAGCCACTCGGGGAAACACCATATATTTT. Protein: CASSPSLGTATRGNTIYF.

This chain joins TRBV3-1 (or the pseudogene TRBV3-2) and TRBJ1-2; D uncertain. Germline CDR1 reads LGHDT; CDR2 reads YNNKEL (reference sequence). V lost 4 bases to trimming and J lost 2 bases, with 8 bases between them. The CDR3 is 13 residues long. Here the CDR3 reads CASSLASNYGYTF. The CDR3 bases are TGTGCCAGCAGCCTCGCGTCAAACTATGGCTACACCTTC.

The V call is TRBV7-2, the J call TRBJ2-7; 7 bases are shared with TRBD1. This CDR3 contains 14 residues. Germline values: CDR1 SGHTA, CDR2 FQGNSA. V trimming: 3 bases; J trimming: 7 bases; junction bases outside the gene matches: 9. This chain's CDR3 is CASSFETTGSEQYF. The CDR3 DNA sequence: TGTGCCAGCAGCTTCGAGACGACAGGGAGTGAGCAGTACTTC.

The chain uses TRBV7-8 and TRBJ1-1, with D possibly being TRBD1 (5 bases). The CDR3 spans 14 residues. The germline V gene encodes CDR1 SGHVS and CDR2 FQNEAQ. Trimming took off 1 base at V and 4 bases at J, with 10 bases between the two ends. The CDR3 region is CASSLVGGGTEAFF. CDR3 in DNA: TGTGCCAGCAGCTTAGTGGGGGGGGGCACTGAAGCTTTCTTT. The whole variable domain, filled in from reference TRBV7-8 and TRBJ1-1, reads GAGVSQSPRYKVAKRGQDVALRCDPISGHVSLFWYQQALGQGPEFLTYFQNEAQLDKSGLPSDRFFAERPEGSVSTLKIQRTQQEDSAVYLCASSLVGGGTEAFFGQGTRLTVV.

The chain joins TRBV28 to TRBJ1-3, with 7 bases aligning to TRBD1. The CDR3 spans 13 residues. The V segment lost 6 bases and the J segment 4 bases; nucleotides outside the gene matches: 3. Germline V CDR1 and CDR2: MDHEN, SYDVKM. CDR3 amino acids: CASSRTGGNTIYF. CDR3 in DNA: TGTGCCAGCAGCCGGACAGGCGGAAACACCATATATTTT.

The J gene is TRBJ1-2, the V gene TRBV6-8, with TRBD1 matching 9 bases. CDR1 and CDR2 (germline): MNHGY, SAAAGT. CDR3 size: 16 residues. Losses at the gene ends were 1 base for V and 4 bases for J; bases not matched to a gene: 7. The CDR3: CASSYLGQGISYGYTF. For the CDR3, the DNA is TGTGCCAGCAGTTACTTAGGACAGGGGATCTCCTATGGCTACACCTTC.

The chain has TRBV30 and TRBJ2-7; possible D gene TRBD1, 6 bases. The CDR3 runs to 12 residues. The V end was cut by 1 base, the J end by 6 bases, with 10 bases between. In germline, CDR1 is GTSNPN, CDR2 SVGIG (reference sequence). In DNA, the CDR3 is TGTGCCTGGAGTGAAACAGGGACCGAGCAGTACTTC. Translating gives CAWSETGTEQYF.

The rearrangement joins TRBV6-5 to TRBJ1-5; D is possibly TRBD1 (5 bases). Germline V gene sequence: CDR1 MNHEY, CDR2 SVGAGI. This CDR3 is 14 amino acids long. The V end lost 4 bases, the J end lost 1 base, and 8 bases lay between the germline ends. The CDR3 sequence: CASSLGPSNQPQHF. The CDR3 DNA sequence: TGTGCCAGCAGTTTGGGGCCGAGCAATCAGCCCCAGCATTTT.

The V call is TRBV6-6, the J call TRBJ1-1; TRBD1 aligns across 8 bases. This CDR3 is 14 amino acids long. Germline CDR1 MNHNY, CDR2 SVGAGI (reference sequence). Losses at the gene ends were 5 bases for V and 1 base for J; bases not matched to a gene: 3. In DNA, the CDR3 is TGTGCCAGCAGTCCCACAGGGGGGAACACTGAAGCTTTCTTT. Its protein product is CASSPTGGNTEAFF.

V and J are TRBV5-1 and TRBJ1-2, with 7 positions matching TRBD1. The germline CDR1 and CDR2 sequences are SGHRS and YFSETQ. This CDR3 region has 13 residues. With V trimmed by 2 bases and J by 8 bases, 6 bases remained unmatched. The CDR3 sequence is CASSLGQGGGYTF. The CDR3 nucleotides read TGCGCCAGCAGCTTAGGGCAGGGGGGCGGCTACACCTTC.

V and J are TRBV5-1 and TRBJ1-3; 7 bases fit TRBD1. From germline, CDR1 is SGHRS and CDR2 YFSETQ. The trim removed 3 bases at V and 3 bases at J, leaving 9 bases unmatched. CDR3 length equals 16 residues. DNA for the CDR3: TGCGCCAGCAGCTACACGACAGGGCTACTTGGAAACACCATATATTTT. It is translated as CASSYTTGLLGNTIYF.

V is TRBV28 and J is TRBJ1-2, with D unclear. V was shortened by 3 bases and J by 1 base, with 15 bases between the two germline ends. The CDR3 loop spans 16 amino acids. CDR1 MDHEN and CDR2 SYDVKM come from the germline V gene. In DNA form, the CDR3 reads TGTGCCAGCAGTTTGGTATACCTTTCGGGTAACTATGGCTACACCTTC. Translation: CASSLVYLSGNYGYTF.

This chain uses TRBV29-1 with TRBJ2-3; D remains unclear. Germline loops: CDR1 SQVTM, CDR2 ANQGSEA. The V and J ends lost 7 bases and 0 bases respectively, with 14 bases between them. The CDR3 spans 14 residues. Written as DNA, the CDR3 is TGCAGCGCCGCCTCATGGGCTAGCACAGATACGCAGTATTTT. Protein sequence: CSAASWASTDTQYF.

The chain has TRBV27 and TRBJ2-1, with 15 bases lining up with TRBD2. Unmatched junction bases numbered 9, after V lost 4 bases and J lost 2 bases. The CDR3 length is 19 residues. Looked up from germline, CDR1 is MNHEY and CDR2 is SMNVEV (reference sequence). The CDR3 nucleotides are TGTGCCAGCAGTTACACAAGGACTAGCGGGGGGGCGGCCTACAATGAGCAGTTCTTC. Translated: CASSYTRTSGGAAYNEQFF.

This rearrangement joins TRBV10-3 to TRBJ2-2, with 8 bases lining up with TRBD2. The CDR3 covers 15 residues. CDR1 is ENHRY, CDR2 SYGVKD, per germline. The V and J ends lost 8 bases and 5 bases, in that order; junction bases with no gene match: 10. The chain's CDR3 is CAIGDSGGGTGELFF. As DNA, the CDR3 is TGTGCCATCGGAGACAGCGGGGGCGGGACCGGGGAGCTGTTTTTT.

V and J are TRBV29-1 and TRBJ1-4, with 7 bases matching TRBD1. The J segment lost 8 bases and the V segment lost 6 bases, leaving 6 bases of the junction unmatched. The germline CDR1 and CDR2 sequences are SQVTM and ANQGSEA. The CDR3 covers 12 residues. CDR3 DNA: TGCAGCGTGACAGGGCTGGGGGAAAAACTGTTTTTT. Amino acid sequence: CSVTGLGEKLFF.

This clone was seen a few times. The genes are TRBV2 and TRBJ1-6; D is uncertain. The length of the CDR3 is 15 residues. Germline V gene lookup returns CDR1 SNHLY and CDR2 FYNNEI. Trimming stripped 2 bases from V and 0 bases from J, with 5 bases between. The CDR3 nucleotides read TGTGCCAGCAGTGAACGGTACTCCTATAATTCACCCCTCCACTTT. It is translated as CASSERYSYNSPLHF.

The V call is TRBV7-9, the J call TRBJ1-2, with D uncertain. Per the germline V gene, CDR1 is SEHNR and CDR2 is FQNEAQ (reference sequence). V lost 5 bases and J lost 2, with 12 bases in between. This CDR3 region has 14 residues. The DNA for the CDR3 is TGTGCCAGCAGCCCCTGGACTGTCAACTATGGCTACACCTTC. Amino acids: CASSPWTVNYGYTF.

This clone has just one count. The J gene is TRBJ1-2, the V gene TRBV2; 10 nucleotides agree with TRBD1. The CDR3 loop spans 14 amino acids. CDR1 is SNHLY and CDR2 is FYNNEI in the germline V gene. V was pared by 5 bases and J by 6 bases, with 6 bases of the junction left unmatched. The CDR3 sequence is CASSTRQGADGYTF. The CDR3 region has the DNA TGTGCCAGCAGTACGCGACAGGGGGCGGATGGCTACACCTTC. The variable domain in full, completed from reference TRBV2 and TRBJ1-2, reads EPEVTQTPSHQVTQMGQEVILRCVPISNHLYFYWYRQILGQKVEFLVSFYNNEISEKSEIFDDQFSVERPDGSNFTLKIRSTKLEDSAMYFCASSTRQGADGYTFGSGTRLTVV.

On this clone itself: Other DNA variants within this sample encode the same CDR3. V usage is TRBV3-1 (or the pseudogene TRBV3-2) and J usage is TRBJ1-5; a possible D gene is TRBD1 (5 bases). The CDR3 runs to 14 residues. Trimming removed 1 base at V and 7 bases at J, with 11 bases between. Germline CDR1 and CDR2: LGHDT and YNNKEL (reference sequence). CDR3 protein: CASSQAGVGQPQHF. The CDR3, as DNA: TGTGCCAGCAGCCAAGCGGGGGTGGGGCAGCCCCAGCATTTT.

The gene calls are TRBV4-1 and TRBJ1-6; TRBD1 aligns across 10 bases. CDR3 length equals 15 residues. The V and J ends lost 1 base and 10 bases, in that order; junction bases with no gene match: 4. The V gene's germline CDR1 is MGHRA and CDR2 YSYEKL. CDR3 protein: CASSQGTGGNSPLHF. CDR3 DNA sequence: TGCGCCAGCAGCCAAGGGACAGGGGGAAACTCACCCCTCCACTTT.

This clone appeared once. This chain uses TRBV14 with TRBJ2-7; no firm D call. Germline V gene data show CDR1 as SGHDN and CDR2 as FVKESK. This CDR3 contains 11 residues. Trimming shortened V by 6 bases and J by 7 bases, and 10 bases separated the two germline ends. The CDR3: CASSKLWEQYF. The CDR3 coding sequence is TGTGCCAGCAGTAAACTCTGGGAGCAGTACTTC.

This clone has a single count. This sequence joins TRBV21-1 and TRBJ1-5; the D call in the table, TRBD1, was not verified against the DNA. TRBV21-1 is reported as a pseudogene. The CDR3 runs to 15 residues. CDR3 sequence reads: CASSKRQEPNQPQHF. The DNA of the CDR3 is TGTGCCAGCAGCAAACGACAGGAGCCCAATCAGCCCCAGCATTTT.

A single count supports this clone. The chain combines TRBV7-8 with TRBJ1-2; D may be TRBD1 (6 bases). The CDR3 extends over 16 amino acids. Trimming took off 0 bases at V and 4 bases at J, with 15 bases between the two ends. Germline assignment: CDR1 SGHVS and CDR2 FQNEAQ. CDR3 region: CASSLAPYREAYGYTF. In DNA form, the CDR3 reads TGTGCCAGCAGCTTAGCGCCCTACAGGGAAGCCTATGGCTACACCTTC.

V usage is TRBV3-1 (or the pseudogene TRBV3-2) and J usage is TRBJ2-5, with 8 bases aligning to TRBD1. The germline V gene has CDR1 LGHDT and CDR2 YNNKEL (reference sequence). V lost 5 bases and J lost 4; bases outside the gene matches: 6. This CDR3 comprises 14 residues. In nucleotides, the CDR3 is TGTGCCAGCAGCGCCAGACAGGGGACAGAGACCCAGTACTTC. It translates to CASSARQGTETQYF.

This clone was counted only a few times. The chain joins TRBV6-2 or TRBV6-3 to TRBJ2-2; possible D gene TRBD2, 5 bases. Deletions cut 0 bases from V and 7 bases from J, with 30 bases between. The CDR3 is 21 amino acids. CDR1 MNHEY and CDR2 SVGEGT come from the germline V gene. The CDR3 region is CASSYSRTEGSYSGIRGELFF. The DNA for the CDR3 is TGTGCCAGCAGTTACTCTCGGACCGAGGGATCCTATTCGGGCATCCGCGGGGAGCTGTTTTTT.

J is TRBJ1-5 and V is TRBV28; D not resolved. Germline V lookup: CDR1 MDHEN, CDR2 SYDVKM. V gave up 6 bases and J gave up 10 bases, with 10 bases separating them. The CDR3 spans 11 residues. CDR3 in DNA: TGTGCCAGCAGACGAGAGGGTCCCCAGCATTTT. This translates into CASRREGPQHF.